These T cell receptor beta chains were read from a single sample in a study of cytomegalovirus exposure and HLA in healthy donors. Clones were read by immunoSEQ multiplex PCR, and TCRdb kept only the in-frame ones, dropping some. This sample has 150,000 to 200,000 clones, with about 76% found just once. Material for sequencing was PBMCs. The receptors derive from a male donor in good health and CMV-seropositive. Each CDR3 is given with its conserved first and last residue. D genes are given only for firm matches. Clone size appears in some rows only: once, few, many, or a class for an expanded clone.

j_call,d_call,v_call,clone_size,cdr3_aa,cdr3_nt
TRBJ1-1,NA,TRBV4-3,NA,CASSRTTDYCEAFF,TGCGCCAGCAGCCGAACAACAGACTACTGTGAAGCTTTCTTT
TRBJ2-1,NA,TRBV6-4,NA,CASSPSSNNEQFF,TGTGCCAGCAGTCCTAGTAGTAACAATGAGCAGTTCTTC
TRBJ1-6,NA,TRBV9,NA,CASSPRGGGWDSPLHF,TGTGCCAGCAGCCCCCGCGGTGGAGGATGGGATTCACCCCTCCACTTT
TRBJ2-3,NA,TRBV6-6,NA,CASSYSSSDAQYF,TGTGCCAGCAGTTACTCGTCCTCAGATGCGCAGTATTTT
TRBJ1-4,NA,TRBV5-1,NA,CASSQSGSISEKLFF,TGCGCCAGCAGCCAATCAGGGTCTATAAGCGAAAAACTGTTTTTT
TRBJ2-3,TRBD2,TRBV4-2,NA,CASSRGLAGGTDTQYF,TGTGCCAGCAGCCGAGGACTAGCGGGGGGCACAGATACGCAGTATTTT
TRBJ2-3,NA,TRBV27,NA,CASSASPGGTDTQYF,TGTGCCAGCAGTGCATCTCCCGGGGGCACAGATACGCAGTATTTT
TRBJ2-7,NA,TRBV18,NA,CASSDLGGAYEQYF,TGTGCCAGCTCAGATTTGGGCGGGGCCTACGAGCAGTACTTC
TRBJ2-5,NA,TRBV5-1,NA,CASRGLTGVVRETQYF,TGCGCCAGCAGGGGTCTAACGGGGGTCGTTCGGGAGACCCAGTACTTC
TRBJ2-1,NA,TRBV6-1,few,CASTQGTGPDEQFF,TGTGCCAGCACTCAAGGAACAGGGCCTGATGAGCAGTTCTTC